The next 32 T cell receptor beta chains were all read from a single sample in a study of blood T cell repertoires in COVID-19. TCRdb's copy holds only in-frame clones and misses some; the assay was immunoSEQ multiplex PCR. The table shows approximately 7,800 clones, with around 86% occurring only once. Sequencing used peripheral blood. These receptors came from a woman aged 60-75 years with active COVID-19.

This clone was seen only once. A read error may produce the germline difference seen at one junction end. Written as DNA, the CDR3 is TGCAGCGCACTAAACTTGCGGGGACTAGCGGACTTC. This translates into CSALNLRGLADF. The chain combines TRBV29-1 with TRBJ2-5, with 11 bases fitting TRBD2. The CDR3 has 12 residues. Germline CDR1 and CDR2: SQVTM and ANQGSEA.

The chain uses TRBV6-6 and TRBJ2-7, with TRBD1 matching over 9 bases. The CDR3 has 14 amino acids. V lost 4 bases, J lost 3 bases, and 4 bases stayed unmatched. The germline V gene has CDR1 MNHNY and CDR2 SVGAGI (reference sequence). CDR3 region: CASSWTGDLYEQYF. DNA of the CDR3: TGTGCCAGCAGTTGGACAGGGGATCTCTACGAGCAGTACTTC.

CDR3 amino acids: CASSNTRTGNQPQHF. As DNA, the CDR3 is TGTGCCAGCAGTAACACCCGGACGGGAAATCAGCCCCAGCATTTT. The J gene is TRBJ1-5, the V gene TRBV6-2 or TRBV6-3; D is ambiguous. Per germline, CDR1 MNHEY and CDR2 SVGEGT. The CDR3 consists of 15 residues. The V end lost 5 bases, the J end lost 4 bases, and 15 bases lay between the germline ends.

The chain uses TRBV7-2 and TRBJ2-7, with TRBD2 matching 13 bases. The CDR3 totals 17 residues. In germline, CDR1 is SGHTA, CDR2 FQGNSA. V shed 5 bases and J 3 bases; nucleotides not matched to a gene: 10. The CDR3 DNA reads TGTGCCAGCAGCGCGTGGACTAGCGGGGGCGCCCGCTACGAGCAGTACTTC. Protein sequence: CASSAWTSGGARYEQYF.

Worth noting for this clone: One end of the junction does not line up with germline, which may come from a read error. The genes are TRBV7-9 and TRBJ2-3; weak D call: TRBD1 (6 bases). CDR1 is SEHNR and CDR2 is FQNEAQ in the germline V gene (reference sequence). The CDR3 spans 15 residues. The CDR3 DNA follows: TGTGCCAGCAGCTTTATACAGTCCTCGACAGGTACGCAGTATTTT. Its translation is CASSFIQSSTGTQYF.

This clone was observed a few times. The chain carries TRBV28 and TRBJ1-6, with TRBD1 matching over 9 bases. With V trimmed by 3 bases and J by 9 bases, 12 bases remained unmatched. There are 17 residues in the CDR3. Germline V gives CDR1 MDHEN, CDR2 SYDVKM. CDR3 in DNA: TGTGCCAGCAGTTTGTTTGGAATGGGACAGGGTTCTTCACCCCTCCACTTT. Translated, it gives CASSLFGMGQGSSPLHF.

This clone has more than one count but fewer than ten. The chain has TRBV7-9 and TRBJ2-7, with a weak D call TRBD2 (6 bases). This CDR3 is 14 amino acids long. Germline CDR1 SEHNR, CDR2 FQNEAQ (reference sequence). V lost 1 base, J lost 7 bases, and 14 bases lay in between. CDR3 DNA sequence: TGTGCCAGCAGCTTAGTTTCTGGGACTGGGGAGCAGTACTTC. Translated: CASSLVSGTGEQYF.

The chain recombines TRBV27 with TRBJ2-3; D perhaps matches TRBD1 (5 bases). CDR1 is MNHEY, CDR2 SMNVEV, per germline (reference sequence). The CDR3 extends over 14 amino acids. Trimming took off 6 bases at V and 2 bases at J, with 12 bases between the two ends. The CDR3 here is CASRDKDSTDTQYF. The CDR3 DNA sequence: TGTGCCAGCAGGGACAAAGACTCCACAGATACGCAGTATTTT.

V usage is TRBV11-2 and J usage is TRBJ1-6; 7 bases line up with TRBD1. Germline CDR1 is SGHAT and CDR2 is FQNNGV. The CDR3 is made up of 16 amino acids. J lost 10 bases, V lost 0 bases, and 9 bases had no gene match. CDR3 loop: CASSLEGHRGRSPLHF. CDR3 sequence (DNA): TGTGCCAGCAGCTTAGAAGGACACAGGGGACGGTCACCCCTCCACTTT.

The rearrangement links TRBV7-2 to TRBJ1-1; TRBD1 matches at 10 bases. The V gene end was trimmed by 4 bases and the J gene end by 2 bases; junction bases not matched to a gene: 1. The CDR3 consists of 14 residues. Per germline, CDR1 SGHTA and CDR2 FQGNSA. CDR3 sequence (DNA): TGTGCCAGCAGCTGGGACAGGGGTAACACTGAAGCTTTCTTT. This encodes CASSWDRGNTEAFF.

This chain joins TRBV20-1 and TRBJ2-1; 9 bases align to TRBD1. Germline V gene sequence: CDR1 DFQATT, CDR2 SNEGSKA (reference sequence). CDR3 size: 15 residues. The junction had 7 bases not matched to a gene; V was cut back by 3 bases and J by 4 bases. CDR3 sequence reads: CSASTGQGPYNEQFF. The CDR3 DNA sequence: TGCAGTGCTAGTACGGGACAGGGACCTTACAATGAGCAGTTCTTC.

The V call is TRBV28, the J call TRBJ2-7, with a possible D match to TRBD1 (6 bases). Deletions cut 6 bases from V and 0 bases from J, with 15 bases between. This CDR3 comprises 15 residues. Germline CDR1 MDHEN, CDR2 SYDVKM. CDR3 amino acids: CASSIRLGGSYEQYF. CDR3 DNA sequence: TGTGCCAGCAGCATACGGCTAGGGGGCTCCTACGAGCAGTACTTC.

CDR3 sequence (DNA): TGTGCCAGCAGCTTAGCGCTACAGAGAGGGGAGCTGTTTTTT. This sequence encodes CASSLALQRGELFF. This sequence joins TRBV7-8 and TRBJ2-2, with unresolved D. V lost 0 bases to trimming and J lost 8 bases, with 10 bases between them. Germline V lookup: CDR1 SGHVS, CDR2 FQNEAQ. The CDR3 runs 14 residues.

This clone was found once. V and J are TRBV7-3 and TRBJ1-6, with 9 bases matching TRBD1. CDR1 SGHTA and CDR2 FQGTGA come from the germline V gene. Trimming cost V 2 bases and J 6 bases; bases outside gene matches: 11. This CDR3 comprises 18 residues. This chain's CDR3 is CASSLYSGRTGVNSPLHF. CDR3 DNA: TGTGCCAGCAGCTTATACTCCGGGAGGACAGGGGTTAATTCACCCCTCCACTTT.

CDR3 DNA sequence: TGCGCCAGCAGCCTGACAAGGAAGAACACTGAAGCTTTCTTT. It encodes CASSLTRKNTEAFF. The chain links TRBV5-1 to TRBJ1-1; no firm D call. Trimming removed 4 bases from V and 1 base from J, with 11 bases in between. CDR1 SGHRS and CDR2 YFSETQ come from the germline V gene. The CDR3 extends over 14 amino acids.

The chain uses TRBV28 and TRBJ1-1, with D perhaps matching TRBD1 (5 bases). V was shortened by 6 bases and J by 11 bases, with 25 bases between the two germline ends. Germline CDR1 and CDR2: MDHEN and SYDVKM. The CDR3 runs 15 residues. The CDR3 spells CASSPRNPGPPWAFF. The CDR3 coding sequence is TGTGCCAGCAGCCCTAGGAACCCAGGGCCGCCATGGGCTTTCTTT. Combining the CDR3 with reference TRBV28 and TRBJ1-1 gives the whole variable domain DVKVTQSSRYLVKRTGEKVFLECVQDMDHENMFWYRQDPGLGLRLIYFSYDVKMKEKGDIPEGYSVSREKKERFSLILESASTNQTSMYLCASSPRNPGPPWAFFGQGTRLTVV.

This clone is labeled medium-sized. The V gene is TRBV2, the J gene TRBJ1-6; weak D call: TRBD1 (5 bases). Germline lookup yields CDR1 SNHLY and CDR2 FYNNEI. The CDR3 sequence is 16 residues long. The ends were cut back, 5 bases at V and 6 bases at J, with 17 bases in the middle. The CDR3 loop reads CASSTQGGRSNSPLHF. CDR3 bases: TGTGCCAGCAGTACCCAGGGAGGCCGAAGTAATTCACCCCTCCACTTT.

The CDR3 is CASSFYSRTQYF. CDR3 sequence (DNA): TGTGCCAGCAGTTTTTACAGCCGGACCCAGTACTTC. The rearrangement joins TRBV12-3 or TRBV12-4 to TRBJ2-5; D is ambiguous. Trimming took off 3 bases at V and 7 bases at J, with 9 bases between the two ends. This CDR3 comprises 12 residues.

This chain links TRBV9 with TRBJ1-2, with TRBD1 as a possible D gene (6 bases). Germline V gene lookup returns CDR1 SGDLS and CDR2 YYNGEE. The germline V and J ends were trimmed by 3 bases and 8 bases, with 11 bases remaining between them. The CDR3 has 12 amino acids. Written as DNA, the CDR3 is TGTGCCAGCAGCGCGGGGGGCGGAGGCTACACCTTC. It is translated as CASSAGGGGYTF.

The chain couples TRBV25-1 to TRBJ1-2; D remains ambiguous. The CDR3 runs to 15 residues. Germline values: CDR1 MGHDK, CDR2 SYGVNS. Trimming removed 6 bases from V and 2 bases from J, with 16 bases in between. The CDR3 is CASSPPDIRNYGYTF. The CDR3 DNA follows: TGTGCCAGCAGCCCCCCAGACATACGAAACTATGGCTACACCTTC.

The chain is built from TRBV7-8 and TRBJ1-1, with D possibly being TRBD1 (6 bases). V was pared by 6 bases and J by 0 bases, with 8 bases between. This CDR3 region has 13 residues. Germline V CDR1 and CDR2: SGHVS, FQNEAQ. The CDR3: CASSGQLNTEAFF. The CDR3 DNA follows: TGTGCCAGCAGTGGACAGCTGAACACTGAAGCTTTCTTT.

This chain joins TRBV6-5 and TRBJ1-2, with 10 bases identical to TRBD1. The V gene's germline CDR1 is MNHEY and CDR2 SVGAGI. The V segment lost 4 bases and the J segment 3 bases; nucleotides outside the gene matches: 5. This CDR3 spans 15 amino acids. The CDR3 sequence: CASSSAGTGDYGYTF. The CDR3 DNA sequence: TGTGCCAGCAGTTCCGCCGGGACAGGGGACTATGGCTACACCTTC.

This clone was recorded a few times. The rearrangement uses TRBV7-6 and TRBJ1-3, with 7 bases aligning to TRBD1. The CDR3 extends over 16 amino acids. The V segment lost 4 bases and the J segment 3 bases; nucleotides outside the gene matches: 9. CDR1 SGHVS and CDR2 FNYEAQ come from the germline V gene. The CDR3 coding sequence is TGTGCCAGCAGCTCCCTTAAGGGGGCGAGTGGAAACACCATATATTTT. Protein sequence: CASSSLKGASGNTIYF.

V gene TRBV7-2 combines with J gene TRBJ1-1; D is ambiguous. There are 11 residues in the CDR3. The germline CDR1 and CDR2 sequences are SGHTA and FQGNSA. Trimming shortened V by 2 bases and J by 10 bases, and 8 bases separated the two germline ends. The CDR3 nucleotides are TGTGCCAGCAGCTTACATTCGGGAGCTTTCTTT. Protein product: CASSLHSGAFF.

The chain couples TRBV18 to TRBJ2-7, with 7 bases fitting TRBD2. The CDR3 has 17 amino acids. Trimming cost V 3 bases and J 7 bases; bases outside gene matches: 18. CDR1 is KGHSH and CDR2 is LQKENI in the germline V gene. The CDR3 spells CASSPPHSSGAVFEQYF. For the CDR3, the DNA is TGTGCCAGCTCACCCCCTCATTCGAGCGGGGCCGTTTTTGAGCAGTACTTC.

A note on this clone: The junction and the germline gene differ at one end; a read error may be behind it. V is TRBV6-6 and J is TRBJ2-5; D is possibly TRBD2 (5 bases). CDR3 size: 15 residues. From germline, CDR1 is MNHNY and CDR2 SVGAGI (reference sequence). CDR3 loop: CAGSYSGGYQETQYF. CDR3 nucleotide sequence: TGTGCCGGCAGTTACAGCGGTGGATACCAAGAGACCCAGTACTTC.

The V gene is TRBV9, the J gene TRBJ2-7; 9 bases fit TRBD1. Trimming at V came to 4 bases and at J to 7 bases, leaving 15 bases not matched to a gene. Per germline, CDR1 SGDLS and CDR2 YYNGEE. This CDR3 has 16 residues. CDR3 sequence reads: CASSFRPGQGVMEQYF. CDR3 DNA sequence: TGTGCCAGCAGCTTCCGGCCGGGACAGGGCGTGATGGAGCAGTACTTC.

By sample share, this clone is medium-sized. The chain links TRBV10-2 to TRBJ2-2; D is ambiguous. The germline gives CDR1 WSHSY, CDR2 SAAADI. The V gene lost 8 bases and the J gene lost 4 bases, with 8 bases spanning the gap. This CDR3 comprises 12 residues. The CDR3 DNA reads as TGCGCCAGCGGCCCGGGCACCGGGGAGCTGTTTTTT. This translates into CASGPGTGELFF.

This clone was recorded once. The V and J genes are TRBV5-1 and TRBJ1-2; D is undetermined. This CDR3 has 14 residues. With 0 bases removed from V and 6 bases from J, the gap between germline ends came to 12 bases. Looked up from germline, CDR1 is SGHRS and CDR2 is YFSETQ. In nucleotides, the CDR3 is TGCGCCAGCAGCTTGGTTAGGGCGGGAAATGGCTACACCTTC. It translates to CASSLVRAGNGYTF.

This chain links TRBV6-2 or TRBV6-3 with TRBJ2-3; D gene uncertain. This CDR3 is built from 13 residues. Germline loops: CDR1 MNHEY, CDR2 SVGEGT. The germline V and J ends were trimmed by 5 bases and 7 bases, with 13 bases remaining between them. The CDR3 protein is CASSRLHVNTQYF. For the CDR3, the DNA is TGTGCCAGCAGTCGACTTCATGTGAATACGCAGTATTTT.

Judged by abundance, this clone is large. The V and J genes are TRBV5-1 and TRBJ2-7, with 9 positions matching TRBD2. V was pared by 6 bases and J by 0 bases, with 4 bases of the junction left unmatched. CDR1 SGHRS and CDR2 YFSETQ come from the germline V gene. This CDR3 is 14 amino acids long. CDR3 in amino acids: CASTPGLASYEQYF. CDR3 DNA: TGCGCCAGCACTCCGGGACTAGCCTCCTACGAGCAGTACTTC.

The chain uses TRBV11-2 and TRBJ1-4; D ambiguous. Per the germline V gene, CDR1 is SGHAT and CDR2 is FQNNGV. The CDR3 consists of 13 residues. V was trimmed by 0 bases and J by 8 bases, leaving 7 bases between them. CDR3: CASSLEVREKLFF. CDR3 DNA sequence: TGTGCCAGCAGCTTAGAGGTGCGGGAAAAACTGTTTTTT.